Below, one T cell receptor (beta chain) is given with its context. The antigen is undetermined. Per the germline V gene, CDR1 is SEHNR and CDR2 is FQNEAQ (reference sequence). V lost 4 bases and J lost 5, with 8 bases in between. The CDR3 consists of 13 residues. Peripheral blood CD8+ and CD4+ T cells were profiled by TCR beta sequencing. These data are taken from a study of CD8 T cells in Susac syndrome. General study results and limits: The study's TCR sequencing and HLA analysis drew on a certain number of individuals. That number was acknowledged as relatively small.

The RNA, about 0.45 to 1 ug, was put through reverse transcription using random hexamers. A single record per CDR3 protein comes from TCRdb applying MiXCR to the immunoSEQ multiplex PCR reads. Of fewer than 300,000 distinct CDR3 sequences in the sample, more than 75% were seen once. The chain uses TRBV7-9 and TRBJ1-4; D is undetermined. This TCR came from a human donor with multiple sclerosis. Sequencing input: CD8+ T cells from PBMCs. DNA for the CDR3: TGTGCCAGCAGCTCCCGGGAAAATGAAAAACTGTTTTTT. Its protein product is CASSSRENEKLFF.